This T cell receptor (beta chain) was captured by sequencing in a study of human T cells and chemical hapten exposure. Study summary: Patients got weekly scalp diphenylcyclopropenone doses over the approximately 24-week study.

Documented time point: patch test 3, about 24 weeks after DPC sensitization. Specified treatment: therapeutic diphenylcyclopropenone sensitization with weekly scalp DPC. Unfractionated whole blood was the source from which total RNA was extracted. Original handling: With a range of roughly 23,224 to 690,600, the median per sample was about 92,000 TCRs. TCRdb reprocessed the RACE reads with MiXCR, giving one entry per CDR3 protein. TCRdb, rather than the study authors, made the V and J calls. The repertoire includes 30,000 to 50,000 distinct CDR3 sequences, about 12% of them detected once, and roughly 2% sits in the top ten. With 2 bases removed from V and 6 bases from J, the gap between germline ends came to 11 bases. The CDR3 consists of 12 residues. CDR1 is DFQATT, CDR2 SNEGSKA, per germline (reference sequence).

This sequence joins TRBV20-1 and TRBJ2-7, with D possibly called TRBD1 or TRBD2 (5 bases each). Sequencing was performed on whole blood, taken in connection with sensitization to the hapten diphenylcyclopropenone (DPC). The sequence was collected from a woman between 40 and 50 years old with alopecia areata. Some clones in this sample may be carry-over from other donors' samples. CDR3 region: CSARKDGTEQYF. The DNA for the CDR3 is TGCAGTGCTAGAAAGGATGGGACCGAGCAGTACTTC.